This is a list of T cell receptor beta chains from one sample in a study of T cell repertoires in cytomegalovirus infection. TCRdb re-derived calls from the reads in MiXCR, one entry per CDR3 protein. The top ten clones hold over 4.5% of a sample with fewer than 80,000 distinct CDR3 sequences, 3% to 4.5% of them seen once. Sequencing used PBMCs. These receptors all stem from a human donor in good health (CMV status not recorded). Some clones in this sample may be carry-over from other donors' samples. CDR3s include the opening cysteine and the closing phenylalanine or tryptophan. Each record gives: clone size, D gene, J gene, CDR3 length, V gene, CDR3 protein, CDR3 DNA. The D gene is left open where the match is weak. Each size is once, few, many or a size class.

abundance: many
d_gene: TRBD1
j_gene: TRBJ1-6
len: 15
v_gene: TRBV20-1
CDR3aa: CSARLSGTGDSPLHF
CDR3nt: TGCAGTGCTAGACTCTCCGGGACAGGGGATTCACCCCTCCACTTT

abundance: many
d_gene: -
j_gene: TRBJ1-2
len: 14
v_gene: TRBV18
CDR3aa: CASSRDNSNYGYTF
CDR3nt: TGTGCCAGCTCGCGGGACAATTCCAACTATGGCTACACCTTC

abundance: many
d_gene: -
j_gene: TRBJ2-3
len: 12
v_gene: TRBV5-4
CDR3aa: CASTGGTDTQYF
CDR3nt: TGTGCCAGCACAGGGGGCACAGATACGCAGTATTTT

abundance: many
d_gene: -
j_gene: TRBJ1-6
len: 14
v_gene: TRBV7-2
CDR3aa: CASRLGFGNSPLHF
CDR3nt: TGTGCCAGTAGACTCGGGTTTGGTAATTCACCCCTCCACTTT

abundance: many
d_gene: -
j_gene: TRBJ2-5
len: 13
v_gene: TRBV3-1
CDR3aa: CASSQGVSKTQYF
CDR3nt: TGTGCCAGCAGCCAAGGAGTTTCGAAGACCCAGTACTTC

abundance: many
d_gene: TRBD2
j_gene: TRBJ2-2
len: 17
v_gene: TRBV4-2
CDR3aa: CASSPLPSGENTGELFF
CDR3nt: TGTGCCAGCAGCCCTCTCCCTAGCGGGGAAAACACCGGGGAGCTGTTTTTT

abundance: many
d_gene: -
j_gene: TRBJ1-5
len: 15
v_gene: TRBV18
CDR3aa: CASSRLPGGSQPQHF
CDR3nt: TGTGCCAGCTCACGGCTCCCGGGCGGGAGTCAGCCCCAGCATTTT

abundance: many
d_gene: -
j_gene: TRBJ1-1
len: 13
v_gene: TRBV5-6
CDR3aa: CASSLGGAYGAFF
CDR3nt: TGTGCCAGCAGCTTGGGGGGGGCCTATGGAGCTTTCTTT

abundance: many
d_gene: TRBD2
j_gene: TRBJ2-1
len: 17
v_gene: TRBV12-3/TRBV12-4
CDR3aa: CASSLGLAGGHYNEQFF
CDR3nt: TGTGCCAGCAGTTTGGGACTAGCGGGGGGCCACTACAATGAGCAGTTCTTC

abundance: many
d_gene: -
j_gene: TRBJ2-5
len: 16
v_gene: TRBV24-1
CDR3aa: CATSDPAGTEPETQYF
CDR3nt: TGTGCCACCAGTGATCCCGCCGGGACGGAGCCGGAGACCCAGTACTTC

abundance: many
d_gene: -
j_gene: TRBJ1-5
len: 13
v_gene: TRBV7-8
CDR3aa: CASSSTVGQPQHF
CDR3nt: TGTGCCAGCAGCTCCACAGTGGGGCAGCCCCAGCATTTT

abundance: many
d_gene: -
j_gene: TRBJ2-3
len: 13
v_gene: TRBV9
CDR3aa: CASSVGGGDTQYF
CDR3nt: TGTGCCAGCAGCGTAGGTGGAGGAGATACGCAGTATTTT

abundance: many
d_gene: TRBD2
j_gene: TRBJ2-5
len: 16
v_gene: TRBV7-6
CDR3aa: CASSPGLAGVQETQYF
CDR3nt: TGTGCCAGCAGCCCGGGACTAGCGGGGGTCCAAGAGACCCAGTACTTC

abundance: many
d_gene: -
j_gene: TRBJ1-2
len: 12
v_gene: TRBV6-2/TRBV6-3
CDR3aa: CASSSGGPGYTF
CDR3nt: TGTGCCAGCAGTTCCGGGGGGCCTGGCTACACCTTC

abundance: many
d_gene: TRBD1
j_gene: TRBJ1-2
len: 15
v_gene: TRBV7-2
CDR3aa: CASSLEDPGGNGYTF
CDR3nt: TGTGCCAGCAGCTTAGAGGATCCAGGGGGGAATGGCTACACCTTC

abundance: many
d_gene: -
j_gene: TRBJ1-2
len: 13
v_gene: TRBV7-6
CDR3aa: CASSSSPGDGYTF
CDR3nt: TGTGCCAGCAGCTCCTCGCCGGGGGATGGCTACACCTTC

abundance: many
d_gene: -
j_gene: TRBJ2-6
len: 15
v_gene: TRBV18
CDR3aa: CASSPLGSGANVLTF
CDR3nt: TGTGCCAGCTCACCCCTGGGCTCTGGGGCCAACGTCCTGACTTTC

abundance: many
d_gene: -
j_gene: TRBJ2-7
len: 15
v_gene: TRBV4-1
CDR3aa: CASSQDRDAVYEQYF
CDR3nt: TGCGCCAGCAGCCAAGATCGGGACGCTGTCTACGAGCAGTACTTC

abundance: many
d_gene: -
j_gene: TRBJ1-3
len: 16
v_gene: TRBV12-3/TRBV12-4
CDR3aa: CASSSGWGALGNTIYF
CDR3nt: TGTGCCAGCAGCTCCGGATGGGGGGCGTTAGGAAACACCATATATTTT

abundance: many
d_gene: -
j_gene: TRBJ1-3
len: 15
v_gene: TRBV11-2
CDR3aa: CASSPRDISGNTIYF
CDR3nt: TGTGCCAGCAGCCCTCGGGACATCTCTGGAAACACCATATATTTT

abundance: many
d_gene: TRBD2
j_gene: TRBJ2-1
len: 17
v_gene: TRBV7-7
CDR3aa: CASSPLSGASSYNEQFF
CDR3nt: TGTGCCAGCAGCCCCCTTAGCGGGGCCAGCTCCTACAATGAGCAGTTCTTC

abundance: many
d_gene: -
j_gene: TRBJ1-1
len: 13
v_gene: TRBV7-2
CDR3aa: CASSVQGNTEAFF
CDR3nt: TGTGCCAGCAGCGTACAGGGAAACACTGAAGCTTTCTTT